This T cell receptor (beta chain) emerged from a study of blood T cells in healthy people across ages. Study-level points and caveats: Getting older went along with TCR beta diversity per million T cells dropping roughly linearly. Unsorted PBMCs blocked a conclusive comparison of naive and antigen-experienced cells.

The length of the CDR3 is 16 residues. The germline gives CDR1 MNHEY, CDR2 SVGEGT. Next came a second PCR, run for roughly 6 to 11 cycles, which used a sample-barcoded 5' primer along with a J-beta primer mix. Each CDR3 protein gets one entry after TCRdb re-called the 5' RACE reads with MiXCR. The sample has about 730,000 distinct CDR3 sequences, 40% to 45% seen once. Notes on this clonotype: Its antigen is as yet unknown.

In each sample, at least 7 million PBMCs were isolated. The sequencing input was blood. The chain links TRBV6-2 or TRBV6-3 to TRBJ2-4; perhaps D is TRBD1 or TRBD2 (6 bases each). The DNA matches TRBJ2-5 better at its end, which makes the J call doubtful. The clonotype was recovered from a woman aged 60-75 years in good health. The CDR3 sequence is CASSHGLTGAGETQYF. The CDR3 bases are TGTGCCAGCAGTCACGGACTAACGGGGGCGGGTGAGACCCAGTACTTC.